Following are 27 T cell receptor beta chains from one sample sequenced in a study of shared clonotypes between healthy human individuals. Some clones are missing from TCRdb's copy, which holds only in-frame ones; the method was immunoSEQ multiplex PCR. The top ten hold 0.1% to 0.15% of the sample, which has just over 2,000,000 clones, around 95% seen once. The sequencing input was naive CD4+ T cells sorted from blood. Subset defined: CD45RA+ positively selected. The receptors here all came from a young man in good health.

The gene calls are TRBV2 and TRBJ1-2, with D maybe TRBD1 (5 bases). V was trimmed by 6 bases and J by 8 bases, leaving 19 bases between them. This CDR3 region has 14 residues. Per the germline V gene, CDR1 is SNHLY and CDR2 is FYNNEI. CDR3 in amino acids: CASSLARGIRGYTF. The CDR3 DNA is TGTGCCAGCAGCTTGGCGCGGGGCATTAGGGGCTACACCTTC. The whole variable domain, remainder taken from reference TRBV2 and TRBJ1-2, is EPEVTQTPSHQVTQMGQEVILRCVPISNHLYFYWYRQILGQKVEFLVSFYNNEISEKSEIFDDQFSVERPDGSNFTLKIRSTKLEDSAMYFCASSLARGIRGYTFGSGTRLTVV.

The CDR3 loop reads CAISEGGTGVNEQYF. CDR3 bases: TGTGCCATCAGTGAGGGGGGGACAGGGGTTAACGAGCAGTACTTC. The chain carries TRBV10-3 and TRBJ2-7; 10 bases align to TRBD1. Per germline, CDR1 ENHRY and CDR2 SYGVKD. The V gene end was trimmed by 2 bases and the J gene end by 5 bases; junction bases not matched to a gene: 6. The CDR3 has 15 residues.

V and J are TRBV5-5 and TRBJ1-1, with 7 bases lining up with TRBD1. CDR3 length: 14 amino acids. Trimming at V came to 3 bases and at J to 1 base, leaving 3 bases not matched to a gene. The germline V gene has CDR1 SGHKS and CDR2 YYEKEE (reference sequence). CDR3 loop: CASSWRGQNTEAFF. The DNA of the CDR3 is TGTGCCAGCAGCTGGAGGGGGCAGAACACTGAAGCTTTCTTT.

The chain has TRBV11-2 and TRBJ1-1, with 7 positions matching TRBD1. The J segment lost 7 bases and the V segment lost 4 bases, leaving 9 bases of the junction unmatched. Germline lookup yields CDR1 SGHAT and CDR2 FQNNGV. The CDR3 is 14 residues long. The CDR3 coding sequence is TGTGCCAGCAGCTACAGGGGTCATGCGGATGAAGCTTTCTTT. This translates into CASSYRGHADEAFF.

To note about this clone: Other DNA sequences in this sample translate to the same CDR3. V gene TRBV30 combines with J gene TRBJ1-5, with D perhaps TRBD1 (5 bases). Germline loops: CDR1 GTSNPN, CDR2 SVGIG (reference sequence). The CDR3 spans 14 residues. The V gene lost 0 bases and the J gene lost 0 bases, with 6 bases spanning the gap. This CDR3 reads CAWSVGTSNQPQHF. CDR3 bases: TGTGCCTGGAGTGTAGGGACTAGCAATCAGCCCCAGCATTTT.

The CDR3 DNA reads TGTGCCAGCTCACCACAGGGAGGAGACGAGCAGTACTTC. This encodes CASSPQGGDEQYF. This sequence joins TRBV18 and TRBJ2-7, with D possibly matching TRBD2 (6 bases). Trimming shortened V by 1 base and J by 5 bases, and 9 bases separated the two germline ends. This CDR3 contains 13 residues. From germline, CDR1 is KGHSH and CDR2 LQKENI.

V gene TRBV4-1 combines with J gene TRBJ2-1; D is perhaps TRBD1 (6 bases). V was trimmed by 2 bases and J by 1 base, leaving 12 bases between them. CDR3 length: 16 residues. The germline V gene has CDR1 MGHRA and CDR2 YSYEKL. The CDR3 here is CASSQWGRKSYNEQFF. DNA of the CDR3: TGCGCCAGCAGCCAATGGGGGCGCAAATCCTACAATGAGCAGTTCTTC.

CDR3 DNA: TGTGCCAGCAGGCGACAGGGAGGGGGAGGTCAGCCCCAGCATTTT. Its protein product is CASRRQGGGGQPQHF. The chain links TRBV6-5 to TRBJ1-5, with 7 bases identical to TRBD1. The CDR3 is 15 residues long. V lost 6 bases, J lost 6 bases, and 11 bases stayed unmatched. Germline V gene data show CDR1 as MNHEY and CDR2 as SVGAGI.

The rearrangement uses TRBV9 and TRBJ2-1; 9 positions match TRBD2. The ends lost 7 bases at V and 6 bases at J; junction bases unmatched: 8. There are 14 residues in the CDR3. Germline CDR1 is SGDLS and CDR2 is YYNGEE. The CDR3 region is CASGRGAGGNEQFF. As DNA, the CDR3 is TGTGCCAGCGGCCGCGGAGCGGGGGGCAATGAGCAGTTCTTC.

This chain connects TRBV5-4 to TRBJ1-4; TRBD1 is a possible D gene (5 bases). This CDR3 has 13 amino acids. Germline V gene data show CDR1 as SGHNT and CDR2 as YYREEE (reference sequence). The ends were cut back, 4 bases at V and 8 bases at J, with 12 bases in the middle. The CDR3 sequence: CASSQEGREKLFF. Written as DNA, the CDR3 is TGTGCCAGCAGCCAGGAGGGACGGGAAAAACTGTTTTTT.

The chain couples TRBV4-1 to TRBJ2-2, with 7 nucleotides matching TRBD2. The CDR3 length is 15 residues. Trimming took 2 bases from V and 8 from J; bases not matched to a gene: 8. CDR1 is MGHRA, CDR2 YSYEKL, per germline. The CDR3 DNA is TGCGCCAGCAGCCAATGGGGCGGGAGTTCGGGGGAGCTGTTTTTT. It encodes CASSQWGGSSGELFF.

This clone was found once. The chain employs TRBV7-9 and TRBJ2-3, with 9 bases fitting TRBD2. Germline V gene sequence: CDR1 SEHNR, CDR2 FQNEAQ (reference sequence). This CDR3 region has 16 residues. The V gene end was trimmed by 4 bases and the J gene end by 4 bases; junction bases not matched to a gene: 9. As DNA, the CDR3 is TGTGCCAGCAGCTCTCGAGGGGGACTAGCTTCAGATACGCAGTATTTT. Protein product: CASSSRGGLASDTQYF. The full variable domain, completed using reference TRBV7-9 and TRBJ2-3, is DTGVSQNPRHKITKRGQNVTFRCDPISEHNRLYWYRQTLGQGPEFLTYFQNEAQLEKSRLLSDRFSAERPKGSFSTLEIQRTEQGDSAMYLCASSSRGGLASDTQYFGPGTRLTVL.

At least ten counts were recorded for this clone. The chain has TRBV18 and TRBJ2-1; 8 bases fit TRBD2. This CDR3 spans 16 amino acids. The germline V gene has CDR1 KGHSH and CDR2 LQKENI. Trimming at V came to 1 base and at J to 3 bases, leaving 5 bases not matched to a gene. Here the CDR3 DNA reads TGTGCCAGCTCACCACTGGGCGGGGGGATCTACAATGAGCAGTTCTTC. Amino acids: CASSPLGGGIYNEQFF.

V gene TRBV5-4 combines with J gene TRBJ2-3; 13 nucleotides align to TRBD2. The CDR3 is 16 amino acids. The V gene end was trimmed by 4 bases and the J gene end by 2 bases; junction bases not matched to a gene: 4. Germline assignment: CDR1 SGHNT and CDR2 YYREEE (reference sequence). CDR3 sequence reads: CASSPGLAGNTDTQYF. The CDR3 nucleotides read TGTGCCAGCAGCCCGGGACTAGCGGGAAACACAGATACGCAGTATTTT.

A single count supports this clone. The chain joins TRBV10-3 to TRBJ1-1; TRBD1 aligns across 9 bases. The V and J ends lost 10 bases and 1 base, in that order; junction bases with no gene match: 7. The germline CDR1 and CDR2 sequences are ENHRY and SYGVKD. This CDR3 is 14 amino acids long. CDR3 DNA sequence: TGTGCCACGATAGGGACAGGGCAGAACACTGAAGCTTTCTTT. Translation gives CATIGTGQNTEAFF.

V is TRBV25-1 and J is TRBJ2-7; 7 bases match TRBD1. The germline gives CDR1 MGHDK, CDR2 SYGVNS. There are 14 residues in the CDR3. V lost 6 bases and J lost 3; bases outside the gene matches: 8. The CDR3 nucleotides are TGTGCCAGCAGCCCGGGACAGAGTAACTACGAGCAGTACTTC. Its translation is CASSPGQSNYEQYF.

The CDR3 nucleotides are TGCGCCAGCAGGGCCTTACTAGGGGCAGATACGCAGTATTTT. This encodes CASRALLGADTQYF. The genes are TRBV10-2 and TRBJ2-3; D may match TRBD1 or TRBD2 (5 bases each). Germline V gene data show CDR1 as WSHSY and CDR2 as SAAADI. The CDR3 runs 14 residues. V was cut by 6 bases and J by 4 bases, with 14 bases left in between.

The CDR3 sequence is CASSDDRKGYEQYF. In nucleotides, the CDR3 is TGTGCCAGCAGTGACGACAGGAAGGGCTACGAGCAGTACTTC. This chain connects TRBV27 to TRBJ2-7; weak D call: TRBD1 (6 bases). The V and J ends lost 5 bases and 3 bases respectively, with 14 bases between them. The CDR3 contains 14 residues. Germline V lookup: CDR1 MNHEY, CDR2 SMNVEV (reference sequence).

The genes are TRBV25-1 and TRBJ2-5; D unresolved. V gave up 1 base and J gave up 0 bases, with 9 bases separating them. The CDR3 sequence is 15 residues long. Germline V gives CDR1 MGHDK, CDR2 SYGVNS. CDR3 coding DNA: TGTGCCAGCAGTGAATGGTCCAGGTACCAAGAGACCCAGTACTTC. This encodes CASSEWSRYQETQYF.

CDR3 bases: TGCGCCAGCAGATCTATACTAGGGTTCTCACCCCTCCACTTT. It translates to CASRSILGFSPLHF. The rearrangement links TRBV5-1 to TRBJ1-6, with no clear D. The V gene lost 5 bases and the J gene lost 10 bases, with 16 bases spanning the gap. CDR1 is SGHRS and CDR2 is YFSETQ in the germline V gene. There are 14 residues in the CDR3.

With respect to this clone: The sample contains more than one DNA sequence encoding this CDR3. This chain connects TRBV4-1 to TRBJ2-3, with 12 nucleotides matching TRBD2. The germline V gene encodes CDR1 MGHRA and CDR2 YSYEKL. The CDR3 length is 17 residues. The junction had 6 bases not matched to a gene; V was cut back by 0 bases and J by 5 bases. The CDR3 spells CASSQDPSGGARDTQYF. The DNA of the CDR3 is TGCGCCAGCAGCCAAGACCCTAGCGGGGGGGCCAGAGATACGCAGTATTTT.

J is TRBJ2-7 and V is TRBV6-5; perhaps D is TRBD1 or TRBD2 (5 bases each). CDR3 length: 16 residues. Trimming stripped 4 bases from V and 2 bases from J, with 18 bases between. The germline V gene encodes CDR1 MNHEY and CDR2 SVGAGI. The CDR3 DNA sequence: TGTGCCAGCAGTTCCATACAGGCGGCGGGCACCTACGAGCAGTACTTC. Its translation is CASSSIQAAGTYEQYF.

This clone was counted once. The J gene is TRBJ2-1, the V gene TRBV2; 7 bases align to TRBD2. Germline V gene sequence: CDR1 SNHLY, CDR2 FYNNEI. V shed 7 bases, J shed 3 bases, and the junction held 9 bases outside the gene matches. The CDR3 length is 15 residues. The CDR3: CASTEGLADYNEQFF. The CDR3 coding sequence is TGTGCCAGCACCGAGGGGCTAGCGGACTACAATGAGCAGTTCTTC.

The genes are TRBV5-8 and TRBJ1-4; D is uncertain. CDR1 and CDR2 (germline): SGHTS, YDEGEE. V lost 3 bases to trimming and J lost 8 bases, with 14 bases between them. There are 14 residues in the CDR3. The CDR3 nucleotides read TGTGCCAGCAGCTCCCGGGCCCAGAGGGAAAAACTGTTTTTT. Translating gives CASSSRAQREKLFF.

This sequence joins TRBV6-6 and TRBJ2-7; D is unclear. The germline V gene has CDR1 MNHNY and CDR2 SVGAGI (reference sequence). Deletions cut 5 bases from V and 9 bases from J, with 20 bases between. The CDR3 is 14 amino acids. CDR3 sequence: CASSGDATYDGQYF. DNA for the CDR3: TGTGCCAGCAGTGGGGATGCGACCTACGATGGGCAGTACTTC.

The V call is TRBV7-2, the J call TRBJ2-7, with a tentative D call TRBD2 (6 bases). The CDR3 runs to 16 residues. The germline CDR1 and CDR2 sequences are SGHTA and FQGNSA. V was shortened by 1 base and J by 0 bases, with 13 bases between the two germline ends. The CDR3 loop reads CASSLGQGGSSYEQYF. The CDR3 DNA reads TGTGCCAGCAGCTTAGGGCAGGGAGGAAGCTCCTACGAGCAGTACTTC.

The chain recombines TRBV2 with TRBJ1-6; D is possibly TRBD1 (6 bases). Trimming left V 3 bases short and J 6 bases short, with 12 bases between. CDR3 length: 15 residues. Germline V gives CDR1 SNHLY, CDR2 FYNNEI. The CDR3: CASSEVQGSNSPLHF. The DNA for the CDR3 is TGTGCCAGCAGTGAGGTTCAGGGGTCTAATTCACCCCTCCACTTT.